This entry lists 8 T cell receptor beta chains sequenced from one sample in a study of T cell changes during pregnancy in multiple sclerosis. Profiling relied on immunoSEQ multiplex PCR, and the TCRdb table lists in-frame clones only, not all of them. Of some 77,000 clones detected, 85% to 95% appear once; the ten largest clones hold 0.21%. The sequenced sample was CD4+ T cells from peripheral blood mononuclear cells, obtained before pregnancy. The receptors come from a female donor with multiple sclerosis, enrolled in a pregnancy study.

V and J are TRBV6-1 and TRBJ2-7; TRBD1 agrees at 8 bases. V lost 6 bases to trimming and J lost 2 bases; unmatched junction nucleotides: 6. The CDR3 totals 14 residues. The germline V gene encodes CDR1 MNHNS and CDR2 SASEGT. In DNA form, the CDR3 reads TGTGCCAGCAGCCTTGACAGGGGAGCCTACGAGCAGTACTTC. Its protein is CASSLDRGAYEQYF.

The V call is TRBV9, the J call TRBJ1-3; 7 nucleotides match TRBD1. Looked up from germline, CDR1 is SGDLS and CDR2 is YYNGEE. The CDR3 is 16 residues long. V trimming: 2 bases; J trimming: 1 base; junction bases outside the gene matches: 6. The DNA of the CDR3 is TGTGCCAGCAGCGTCCGACCGGGACAGTCTGGAAACACCATATATTTT. Protein: CASSVRPGQSGNTIYF.

This chain connects TRBV29-1 to TRBJ1-5, with D perhaps matching TRBD1 (6 bases). The length of the CDR3 is 14 residues. V shed 4 bases and J shed 4 bases, with 14 bases lying between them. Germline CDR1 and CDR2: SQVTM and ANQGSEA. CDR3 nucleotides: TGCAGCGTTGTAGGGGGAGACGGGAATCAGCCCCAGCATTTT. This sequence encodes CSVVGGDGNQPQHF. Filled out from reference TRBV29-1 and TRBJ1-5, the complete variable domain reads SAVISQKPSRDICQRGTSLTIQCQVDSQVTMMFWYRQQPGQSLTLIATANQGSEATYESGFVIDKFPISRPNLTFSTLTVSNMSPEDSSIYLCSVVGGDGNQPQHFGDGTRLSIL.

This CDR3 reads CASSLWGGGQGYEQYF. Written as DNA, the CDR3 is TGTGCCAGCAGTTTATGGGGTGGGGGACAGGGCTACGAGCAGTACTTC. This chain connects TRBV27 to TRBJ2-7; TRBD1 matches 9 bases. Per germline, CDR1 MNHEY and CDR2 SMNVEV (reference sequence). Trimming removed 1 base from V and 3 bases from J; junction bases left unmatched: 7. The CDR3 extends over 16 amino acids.

The chain is built from TRBV5-1 and TRBJ2-2, with 10 positions matching TRBD2. CDR1 is SGHRS, CDR2 YFSETQ, per germline. CDR3 size: 17 residues. The ends lost 1 base at V and 6 bases at J; junction bases unmatched: 9. CDR3: CASSLTIRTSGPGELFF. The CDR3 nucleotides are TGCGCCAGCAGCTTGACGATCAGGACTAGCGGCCCCGGGGAGCTGTTTTTT.

The rearrangement links TRBV13 to TRBJ2-7; 7 positions agree with TRBD1. The germline V gene encodes CDR1 PRHDT and CDR2 FYEKMQ (reference sequence). Trimming removed 2 bases from V and 0 bases from J; junction bases left unmatched: 7. There are 16 residues in the CDR3. CDR3 in DNA: TGTGCCAGCAGCTTATGGAGCAGGGGGAACTCCTACGAGCAGTACTTC. Its translation is CASSLWSRGNSYEQYF.

The rearrangement links TRBV2 to TRBJ2-4, with 12 bases aligning to TRBD2. Germline V gives CDR1 SNHLY, CDR2 FYNNEI. CDR3 length: 17 amino acids. Trimming cost V 6 bases and J 1 base; bases outside gene matches: 7. This CDR3 reads CASRSSGGGRAKNIQYF. In nucleotides, the CDR3 is TGTGCCAGCAGGTCTAGCGGGGGGGGGAGGGCCAAAAACATTCAGTACTTC.

The chain couples TRBV19 to TRBJ2-6; 10 bases align to TRBD1. CDR3 size: 15 residues. V lost 4 bases, J lost 11 bases, and 8 bases stayed unmatched. Per the germline V gene, CDR1 is LNHDA and CDR2 is SQIVND (reference sequence). The CDR3 here is CASSTQRTGGDVLTF. The CDR3 nucleotides read TGTGCCAGTAGTACACAGAGGACAGGGGGGGACGTCCTGACTTTC.